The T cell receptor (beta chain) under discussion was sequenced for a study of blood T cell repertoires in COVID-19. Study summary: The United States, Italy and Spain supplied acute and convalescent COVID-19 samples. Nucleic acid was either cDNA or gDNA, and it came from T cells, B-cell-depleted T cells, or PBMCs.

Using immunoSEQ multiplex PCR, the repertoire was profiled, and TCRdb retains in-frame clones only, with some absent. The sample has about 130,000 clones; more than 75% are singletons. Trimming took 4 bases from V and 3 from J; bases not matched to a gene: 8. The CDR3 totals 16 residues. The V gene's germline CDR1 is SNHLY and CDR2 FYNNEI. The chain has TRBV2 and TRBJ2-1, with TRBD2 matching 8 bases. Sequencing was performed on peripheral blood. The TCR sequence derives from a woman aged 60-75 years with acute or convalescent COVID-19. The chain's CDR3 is CASSGFSGNGYNEQFF. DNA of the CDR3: TGTGCCAGCAGTGGGTTTAGCGGGAACGGCTACAATGAGCAGTTCTTC.